The clone carrying this T cell receptor (beta chain) occurred many times. Its antigen is not known. These data originate in a study of T-cell memory formation after mild COVID-19. TCRdb reprocessed the 5' RACE reads via MiXCR and lists one record per CDR3 protein. The sample lists 50,000 to 60,000 distinct CDR3 sequences; around a quarter were seen once. The CDR3 is 16 residues long. CDR1 and CDR2 (germline): LGHDT, YNNKEL (reference sequence). The V segment lost 7 bases and the J segment 4 bases; nucleotides outside the gene matches: 7. Study-wide results and caveats: Contracting clones localized mainly to CM and EM when CD4+ and mainly to EMRA when CD8+.

The receptor was derived from a man younger than 30 who had mild COVID-19 (a few samples of this study predate the infection). Cell type and time point are not known. The sample was PBMCs or a T cell subset sorted from them (not recorded which). This sequence joins TRBV3-1 and TRBJ2-5; TRBD2 matches at 15 bases. The CDR3: CASKWTSGGAVETQYF. CDR3 DNA sequence: TGTGCCAGCAAATGGACTAGCGGGGGGGCCGTAGAGACCCAGTACTTC.